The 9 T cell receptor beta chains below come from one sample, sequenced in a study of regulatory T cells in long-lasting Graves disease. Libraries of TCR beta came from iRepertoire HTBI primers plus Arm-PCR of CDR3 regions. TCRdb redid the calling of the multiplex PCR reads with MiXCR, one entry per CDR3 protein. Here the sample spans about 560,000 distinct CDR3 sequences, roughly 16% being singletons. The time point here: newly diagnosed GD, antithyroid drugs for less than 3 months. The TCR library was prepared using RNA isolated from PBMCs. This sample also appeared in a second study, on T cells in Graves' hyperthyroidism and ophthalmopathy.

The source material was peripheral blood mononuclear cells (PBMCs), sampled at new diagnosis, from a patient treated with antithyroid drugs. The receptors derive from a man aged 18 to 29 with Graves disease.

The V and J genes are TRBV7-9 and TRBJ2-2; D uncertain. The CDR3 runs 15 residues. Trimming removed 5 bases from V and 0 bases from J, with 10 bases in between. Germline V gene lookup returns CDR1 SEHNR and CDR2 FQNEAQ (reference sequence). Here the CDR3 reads CASSQILTNTGELFF. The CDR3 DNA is TGTGCCAGCAGCCAAATTTTAACGAACACCGGGGAGCTGTTTTTT.

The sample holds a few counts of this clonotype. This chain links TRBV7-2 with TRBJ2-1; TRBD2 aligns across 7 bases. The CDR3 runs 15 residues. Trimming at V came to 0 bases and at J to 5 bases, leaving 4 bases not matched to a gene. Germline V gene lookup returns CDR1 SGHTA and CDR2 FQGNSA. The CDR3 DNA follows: TGTGCCAGCAGCTTAGCGGGAGGGTCAAACAATGAGCAGTTCTTC. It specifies CASSLAGGSNNEQFF.

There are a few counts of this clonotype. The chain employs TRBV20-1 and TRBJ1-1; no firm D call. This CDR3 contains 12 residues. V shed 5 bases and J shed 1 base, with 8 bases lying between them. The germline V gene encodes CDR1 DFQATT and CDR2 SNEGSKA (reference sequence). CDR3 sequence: CSALDKNTEAFF. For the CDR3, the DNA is TGCAGTGCTCTTGACAAGAACACTGAAGCTTTCTTT.

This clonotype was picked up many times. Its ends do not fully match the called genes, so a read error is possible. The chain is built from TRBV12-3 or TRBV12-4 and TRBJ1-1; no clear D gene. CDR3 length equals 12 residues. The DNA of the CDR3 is TGTGCCAGCAGCTTAGGGTACACTGAAGCTTTCTTT. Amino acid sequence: CASSLGYTEAFF.

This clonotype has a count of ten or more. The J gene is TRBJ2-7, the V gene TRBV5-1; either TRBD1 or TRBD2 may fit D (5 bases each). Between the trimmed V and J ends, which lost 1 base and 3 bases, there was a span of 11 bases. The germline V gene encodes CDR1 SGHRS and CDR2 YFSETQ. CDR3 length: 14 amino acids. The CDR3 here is CASSLYGGIYEQYF. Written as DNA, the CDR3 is TGCGCCAGCAGCTTGTATGGGGGTATCTACGAGCAGTACTTC.

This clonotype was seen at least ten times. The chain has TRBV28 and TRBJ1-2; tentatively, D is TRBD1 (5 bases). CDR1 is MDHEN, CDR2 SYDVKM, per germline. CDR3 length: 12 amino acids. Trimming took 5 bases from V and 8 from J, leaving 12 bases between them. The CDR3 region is CASSPKGMGYTF. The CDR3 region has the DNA TGTGCCAGCAGTCCAAAGGGGATGGGCTACACCTTC.

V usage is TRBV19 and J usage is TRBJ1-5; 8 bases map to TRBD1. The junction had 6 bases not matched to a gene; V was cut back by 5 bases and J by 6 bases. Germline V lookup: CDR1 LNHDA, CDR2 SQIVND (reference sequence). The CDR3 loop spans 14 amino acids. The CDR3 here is CASSVDRGVQPQHF. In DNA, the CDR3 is TGTGCCAGTAGTGTCGACAGGGGAGTTCAGCCCCAGCATTTT. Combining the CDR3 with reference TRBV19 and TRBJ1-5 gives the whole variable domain DGGITQSPKYLFRKEGQNVTLSCEQNLNHDAMYWYRQDPGQGLRLIYYSQIVNDFQKGDIAEGYSVSREKKESFPLTVTSAQKNPTAFYLCASSVDRGVQPQHFGDGTRLSIL.

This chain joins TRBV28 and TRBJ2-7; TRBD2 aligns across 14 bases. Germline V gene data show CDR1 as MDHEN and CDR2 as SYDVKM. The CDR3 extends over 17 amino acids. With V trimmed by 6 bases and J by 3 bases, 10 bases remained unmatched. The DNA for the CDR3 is TGTGCCAGCAGCCTGGGACTAGCGGGAGAGAGGGTCTACGAGCAGTACTTC. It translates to CASSLGLAGERVYEQYF.

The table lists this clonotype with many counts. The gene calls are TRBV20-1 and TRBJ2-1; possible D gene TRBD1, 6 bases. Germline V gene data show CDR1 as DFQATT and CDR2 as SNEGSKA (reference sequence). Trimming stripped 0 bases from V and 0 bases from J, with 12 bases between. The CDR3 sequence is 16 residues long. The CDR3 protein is CSARDPGTYSYNEQFF. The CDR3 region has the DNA TGCAGTGCTAGAGATCCTGGGACATACTCCTACAATGAGCAGTTCTTC.